A single count supports the clone carrying this T cell receptor beta chain. The antigen remains unidentified. The sample originates from a study of OX40 agonist ivuxolimab in advanced cancers. Across the study: One patient with hepatocellular carcinoma and two with cutaneous melanoma, three in all, had partial responses. General study findings and limits: The CD4+ and CD8+ T cells in the blood had expanded clonally by week 6 at 0.1 to 3.0 mg/kg.

Sequencing was performed with immunoSEQ multiplex PCR; in TCRdb, only in-frame clones are kept and a portion is missing. The table has around 58,000 clones, more than 70% seen once. The CDR3 extends over 19 amino acids. Looked up from germline, CDR1 is LGHNT and CDR2 is FRNRAP. Unmatched junction bases numbered 8, after V lost 0 bases and J lost 0 bases. This receptor was identified in an adult with an advanced solid tumor such as melanoma, head and neck, liver or kidney cancer. V gene TRBV12-5 combines with J gene TRBJ2-6, with TRBD2 identical over 7 bases. The sequencing here drew on CD4+ or CD8+ T cells sorted from blood, taken in a trial of the OX40 agonist ivuxolimab. DNA of the CDR3: TGTGCTAGTGGTTTGGTACCTAAGGGGACTAACTCTGGGGCCAACGTCCTGACTTTC. It translates to CASGLVPKGTNSGANVLTF.